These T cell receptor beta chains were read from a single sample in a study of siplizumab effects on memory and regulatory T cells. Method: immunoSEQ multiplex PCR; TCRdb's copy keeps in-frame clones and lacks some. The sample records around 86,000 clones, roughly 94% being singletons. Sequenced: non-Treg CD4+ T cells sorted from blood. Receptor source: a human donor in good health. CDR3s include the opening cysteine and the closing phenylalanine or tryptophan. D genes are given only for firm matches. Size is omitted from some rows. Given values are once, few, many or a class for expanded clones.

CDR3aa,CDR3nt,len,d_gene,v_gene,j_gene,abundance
CASSKKQDLLSQETQYF,TGTGCCAGCAGCAAAAAACAGGATCTTCTAAGTCAAGAGACCCAGTACTTC,17,-,TRBV7-9,TRBJ2-5,-
CASRQGMGPQHF,TGTGCCAGCAGACAGGGGATGGGGCCCCAGCATTTT,12,TRBD1,TRBV28,TRBJ1-5,-
CASSLRGANTGELFF,TGTGCCAGCAGTTTAAGGGGGGCGAACACCGGGGAGCTGTTTTTT,15,-,TRBV27,TRBJ2-2,-
CASSRTGASSSGNTIYF,TGTGCCAGCAGCCGGACAGGGGCCTCAAGCTCTGGAAACACCATATATTTT,17,TRBD1,TRBV4-2,TRBJ1-3,-
CASSRDIVYEQYF,TGTGCCAGCTCAAGGGACATTGTCTACGAGCAGTACTTC,13,-,TRBV18,TRBJ2-7,once
CASSLGGVGQPQHF,TGTGCCAGCAGCTTAGGGGGGGTCGGTCAGCCCCAGCATTTT,14,-,TRBV7-8,TRBJ1-5,-
CASSFGQLTNNVLTF,TGTGCCAGCAGTTTTGGACAGTTAACCAACAACGTCCTGACTTTC,15,-,TRBV27,TRBJ2-6,-
CASSLDRQETQYF,TGTGCTAGCAGCTTAGACCGCCAAGAGACCCAGTACTTC,13,-,TRBV7-7,TRBJ2-5,-
CAWAPSYTGELFF,TGTGCCTGGGCGCCCAGTTACACCGGGGAGCTGTTTTTT,13,-,TRBV30,TRBJ2-2,-
CASSLKGSAWTQYF,TGTGCCAGCAGCTTAAAGGGGTCCGCGTGGACCCAGTACTTC,14,-,TRBV7-9,TRBJ2-5,-
CSVTGGRSYNEQFF,TGCAGCGTTACAGGGGGACGCTCCTACAATGAGCAGTTCTTC,14,TRBD1,TRBV29-1,TRBJ2-1,-
CASSQVFRGRAYNEQFF,TGTGCCAGCAGCCAAGTGTTCAGGGGGCGGGCCTACAATGAGCAGTTCTTC,17,TRBD1,TRBV14,TRBJ2-1,-
CASSYSRVSGGYTF,TGTGCCAGCAGTTACTCGCGGGTTTCGGGAGGCTACACCTTC,14,-,TRBV6-5,TRBJ1-2,-
CASSLGGTVYGYTF,TGTGCCAGCAGCTTAGGAGGGACAGTTTATGGCTACACCTTC,14,TRBD1,TRBV7-8,TRBJ1-2,-
CAISEAYEQYF,TGTGCCATCAGTGAGGCCTACGAGCAGTACTTC,11,-,TRBV10-3,TRBJ2-7,once
CASSRTSGIFSTDTQYF,TGCGCCAGCAGCAGGACTAGCGGAATATTTAGCACAGATACGCAGTATTTT,17,TRBD2,TRBV4-1,TRBJ2-3,-
CASSPSLTSSQETQYF,TGTGCCAGTAGCCCTTCCCTCACTAGCTCACAAGAGACCCAGTACTTC,16,-,TRBV19,TRBJ2-5,-
CASSFWSPSGSVVDEQFF,TGCGCCAGCAGCTTCTGGTCGCCTAGCGGGAGTGTAGTCGATGAGCAGTTCTTC,18,TRBD2,TRBV5-1,TRBJ2-1,once
CASSPRVAEQETQYF,TGTGCCAGCAGCCCAAGGGTGGCTGAACAAGAGACCCAGTACTTC,15,-,TRBV6-1,TRBJ2-5,-
CASSLGGPGELFF,TGCGCCAGCAGCTTGGGAGGTCCCGGGGAGCTGTTTTTT,13,-,TRBV5-1,TRBJ2-2,-
CASSKGQGPFYSNQPQHF,TGTGCCAGCAGCAAAGGACAGGGGCCCTTTTATAGCAATCAGCCCCAGCATTTT,18,-,TRBV21-1,TRBJ1-5,once
CASSSQGLAGDHEQYF,TGTGCCAGCAGCTCCCAAGGACTAGCGGGAGACCACGAGCAGTACTTC,16,TRBD2,TRBV11-3,TRBJ2-7,-
CASSLGIQATSTDTQYF,TGCGCCAGCAGCTTGGGCATTCAAGCGACCAGCACAGATACGCAGTATTTT,17,-,TRBV5-1,TRBJ2-3,-
CASSWGGSQTQYF,TGTGCCAGCAGCTGGGGGGGGTCGCAGACCCAGTACTTC,13,TRBD2,TRBV5-4,TRBJ2-5,-
CASSYSDSSTGNTIYF,TGTGCCAGCAGTTACTCTGACAGCTCTACTGGAAACACCATATATTTT,16,-,TRBV2,TRBJ1-3,-
CASSALTGGYNEQFF,TGTGCCAGCAGTGCTTTGACAGGGGGCTACAATGAGCAGTTCTTC,15,TRBD1,TRBV6-1,TRBJ2-1,-
CASSQGSSYNSPLHF,TGTGCCAGCAGCCAAGGCAGCTCCTATAATTCACCCCTCCACTTT,15,-,TRBV6-5,TRBJ1-6,-
CAWRTGGNTIYF,TGTGCCTGGAGGACAGGGGGAAACACCATATATTTT,12,TRBD1,TRBV30,TRBJ1-3,-
CASMGSLEAFF,TGTGCCAGTATGGGGTCATTAGAAGCTTTCTTT,11,-,TRBV19,TRBJ1-1,-
CASSLEGMNTEAFF,TGTGCCAGCAGCTTGGAGGGCATGAACACTGAAGCTTTCTTT,14,-,TRBV7-2,TRBJ1-1,-
CASSMESNTGELFF,TGTGCCAGTAGTATGGAATCGAACACCGGGGAGCTGTTTTTT,14,-,TRBV19,TRBJ2-2,-
CASSPGQGPSYEQYF,TGTGCCAGCAGCCCCGGACAGGGGCCAAGCTACGAGCAGTACTTC,15,TRBD1,TRBV2,TRBJ2-7,-
CASSQPAGSKNIQYF,TGTGCCAGCAGCCAACCGGCAGGGTCAAAAAACATTCAGTACTTC,15,-,TRBV6-1,TRBJ2-4,-
CAIAGTGGGTEAFF,TGTGCCATCGCCGGGACCGGGGGTGGCACTGAAGCTTTCTTT,14,-,TRBV10-3,TRBJ1-1,-
CASRRDRAPLNDEQYF,TGTGCCAGCAGAAGAGACCGGGCCCCCCTCAATGACGAGCAGTACTTC,16,-,TRBV27,TRBJ2-7,-
CASREKGLAGTYEQYF,TGTGCCAGCAGGGAGAAGGGTCTAGCGGGAACCTACGAGCAGTACTTC,16,TRBD2,TRBV11-2,TRBJ2-7,-
CASSIGLAVTEQFF,TGTGCCAGTAGTATAGGACTAGCGGTCACTGAGCAGTTCTTC,14,TRBD2,TRBV19,TRBJ2-1,-